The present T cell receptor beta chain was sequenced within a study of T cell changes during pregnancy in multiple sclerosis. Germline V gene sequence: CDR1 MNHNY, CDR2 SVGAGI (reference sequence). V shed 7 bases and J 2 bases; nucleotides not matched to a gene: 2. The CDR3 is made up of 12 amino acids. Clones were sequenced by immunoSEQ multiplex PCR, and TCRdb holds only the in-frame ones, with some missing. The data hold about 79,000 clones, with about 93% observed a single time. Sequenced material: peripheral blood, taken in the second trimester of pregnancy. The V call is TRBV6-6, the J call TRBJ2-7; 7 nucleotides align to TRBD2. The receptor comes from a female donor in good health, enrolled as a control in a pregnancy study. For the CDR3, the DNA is TGTGCCAGCACGGGGGGAACCTACGAGCAGTACTTC. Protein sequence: CASTGGTYEQYF.